The rows below give T cell receptor beta chains drawn from one sample of a study of Graves' ophthalmopathy and Graves' hyperthyroidism. Using its own MiXCR run on the multiplex PCR reads, TCRdb lists one record per CDR3 protein. In the table there are hundreds of thousands of distinct CDR3 sequences, over 40% of which are singletons. Sequenced input: peripheral blood. These TCRs come from an adult man with Graves' ophthalmopathy. The CDR3 runs from the conserved cysteine through the conserved F or W. D genes are given only for firm matches. Clone size, where shown, is once, few, many, or a class for clones that have expanded.

>TRBJ2-7|.|TRBV20-1|TRBD1
TGCAGTGCTAGCGGCGGGACAGGGAGCTACGAGCAGTACTTC
CSASGGTGSYEQYF
>TRBJ2-7|few|TRBV6-1|.
TGTGCCAGCAGCGCCACAGGGTTCTCCTACGAGCAGTACTTC
CASSATGFSYEQYF
>TRBJ2-2|many|TRBV24-1|TRBD1
TGTGCCACCAGTGACCCCCGGACAGGGACCACCGGGGAGCTGTTTTTT
CATSDPRTGTTGELFF
>TRBJ1-2|many|TRBV29-1|TRBD1
TGCAGCGTGGGACAGGGCTATGGCTACACCTTC
CSVGQGYGYTF
>TRBJ1-1|.|TRBV29-1|.
TGCAGCGTGGGGGGGGGGGCCGCTGAAGCTTTCTTT
CSVGGGAAEAFF
>TRBJ2-5|few|TRBV9|TRBD2
TGTGCCAGCAGCGTAGGAATTAGCGGGGAGGAGACCCAGTACTTC
CASSVGISGEETQYF
>TRBJ1-4|.|TRBV2|TRBD1
TGTGCCAGCAGCTGGACAGGGGCCACTGAAAAACTGTTTTTT
CASSWTGATEKLFF
>TRBJ1-3|many|TRBV7-8|.
TGTGCCAGCAGCCTAATAGCTGCCTCTGGAAACACCATATATTTT
CASSLIAASGNTIYF
>TRBJ2-7|.|TRBV2|TRBD2
TGTGCCAGCAAGGGATCTAGCGGGAACTCCTACGAGCAGTACTTC
CASKGSSGNSYEQYF
>TRBJ2-7|.|TRBV2|.
TGTGCCAGCTTGGGACATATCTACGAGCAGTACTTC
CASLGHIYEQYF
>TRBJ1-4|many|TRBV15|.
TGTGCCACCAGCCGGGAAACAGGGAACGGGAAGGAAAAACTGTTTTTT
CATSRETGNGKEKLFF